Described below is a single TCR beta chain sequence and its context. This sample stems from a study of shared clonotypes between healthy human individuals. Germline CDR1 is ENHRY and CDR2 is SYGVKD. The germline V and J ends were trimmed by 6 bases and 1 base, with 14 bases remaining between them. The CDR3 contains 15 residues. Profiling relied on immunoSEQ multiplex PCR, and the TCRdb table lists in-frame clones only, not all of them. The table includes hundreds of thousands of clones, 70% to 80% detected once. This clonotype was sampled from a woman aged 40-49 years in good health. Some clones in this sample may be carry-over from other donors' samples. The chain recombines TRBV10-3 with TRBJ2-3; D tentatively fits TRBD1 or TRBD2 (5 bases each). Specimen: PBMCs. The CDR3 DNA follows: TGTGCCATCAGAAGGGACCAGGATGGCACAGATACGCAGTATTTT. It yields the protein CAIRRDQDGTDTQYF.